These T cell receptor beta chains were read from a single sample in a study of cytomegalovirus exposure and HLA in healthy donors. Sequencing used immunoSEQ multiplex PCR; TCRdb keeps in-frame clones, though not all of them. The table shows about 130,000 clones, with around 85% occurring only once. The sample taken for sequencing was PBMCs. Source of these receptors: a man aged 18 to 30 in good health and CMV-seropositive. The CDR3 runs from the conserved cysteine through the conserved F or W. A D gene is named only where the DNA matches it firmly. Rows give clone size only sometimes, using once, few, many, or a class for an expanded clone.

CDR3,DNA,J,V,D,size
CASSLRHPTDTQYF,TGCGCCAGCAGCTTGCGACACCCGACAGATACGCAGTATTTT,TRBJ2-3,TRBV5-1,-,-
CASTPGGSGALNEQFF,TGTGCCAGTACCCCCGGGGGGAGCGGGGCGTTAAATGAGCAGTTCTTC,TRBJ2-1,TRBV19,TRBD2,-
CASSQPPRTRTGVYEQYF,TGCGCCAGCAGCCAACCCCCGAGAACTAGGACAGGGGTCTACGAGCAGTACTTC,TRBJ2-7,TRBV4-1,TRBD1,-
CASTPNAGGADTQYF,TGTGCCAGCACCCCAAACGCAGGGGGCGCAGATACGCAGTATTTT,TRBJ2-3,TRBV7-9,TRBD1,-
CSVVSQLTYNEQFF,TGCAGCGTTGTCTCACAGCTCACCTACAATGAGCAGTTCTTC,TRBJ2-1,TRBV29-1,-,-
CASSQELGHTQYF,TGCGCCAGCAGCCAAGAATTGGGGCATACGCAGTATTTT,TRBJ2-3,TRBV4-3,-,-
CASSPGRVYGYTF,TGTGCCAGCAGCCCCGGGCGGGTTTATGGCTACACCTTC,TRBJ1-2,TRBV11-2,-,-
CASSQGDYAGPETQYF,TGTGCCAGCAGCCAAGGGGACTATGCGGGGCCTGAGACCCAGTACTTC,TRBJ2-5,TRBV14,TRBD2,-
CAWSTADFSNQPQHF,TGTGCCTGGAGTACGGCAGACTTTAGCAATCAGCCCCAGCATTTT,TRBJ1-5,TRBV30,-,-
CTTSGGAYEQFF,TGCACCACTAGCGGGGGGGCCTATGAGCAGTTCTTC,TRBJ2-1,TRBV29-1,TRBD2,-
CASSQGGSTNYGYTF,TGCGCCAGCAGCCAAGGCGGCAGCACGAACTATGGCTACACCTTC,TRBJ1-2,TRBV4-1,-,-
CASSIDRAPGNTIYF,TGTGCCAGCAGCATCGACAGGGCACCTGGAAACACCATATATTTT,TRBJ1-3,TRBV5-4,TRBD1,-
CASSWFPGDRAYEQYF,TGTGCCAGCAGCTGGTTCCCGGGGGACAGAGCCTACGAGCAGTACTTC,TRBJ2-7,TRBV11-2,-,few
CASSSTSGSYNEQFF,TGTGCCAGCAGCTCCACTAGCGGGAGTTACAATGAGCAGTTCTTC,TRBJ2-1,TRBV7-2,TRBD2,-
CASSRPATGPEAFF,TGTGCCAGCAGCCGCCCAGCTACAGGGCCTGAAGCTTTCTTT,TRBJ1-1,TRBV7-2,-,-
CASSSRGANQPQHF,TGTGCCAGCAGTTCTCGGGGGGCCAATCAGCCCCAGCATTTT,TRBJ1-5,TRBV6-6,-,-
CAWSVGSNTGELFF,TGTGCCTGGAGTGTTGGCTCAAACACCGGGGAGCTGTTTTTT,TRBJ2-2,TRBV30,-,-